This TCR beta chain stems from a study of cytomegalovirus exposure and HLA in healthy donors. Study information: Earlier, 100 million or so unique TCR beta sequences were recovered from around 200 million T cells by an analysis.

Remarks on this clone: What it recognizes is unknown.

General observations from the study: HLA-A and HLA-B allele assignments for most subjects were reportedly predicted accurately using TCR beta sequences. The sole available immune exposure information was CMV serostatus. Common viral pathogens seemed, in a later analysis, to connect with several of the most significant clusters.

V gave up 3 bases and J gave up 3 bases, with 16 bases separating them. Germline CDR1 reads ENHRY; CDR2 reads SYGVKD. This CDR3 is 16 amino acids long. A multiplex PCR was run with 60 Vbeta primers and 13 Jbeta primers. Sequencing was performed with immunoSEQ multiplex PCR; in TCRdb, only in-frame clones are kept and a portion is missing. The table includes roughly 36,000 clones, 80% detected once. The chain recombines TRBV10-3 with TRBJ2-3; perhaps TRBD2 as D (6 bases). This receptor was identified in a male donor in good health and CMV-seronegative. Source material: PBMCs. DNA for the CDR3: TGTGCCATCAGTGAATCACGGAGGGGAGGAACAGATACGCAGTATTTT. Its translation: CAISESRRGGTDTQYF.